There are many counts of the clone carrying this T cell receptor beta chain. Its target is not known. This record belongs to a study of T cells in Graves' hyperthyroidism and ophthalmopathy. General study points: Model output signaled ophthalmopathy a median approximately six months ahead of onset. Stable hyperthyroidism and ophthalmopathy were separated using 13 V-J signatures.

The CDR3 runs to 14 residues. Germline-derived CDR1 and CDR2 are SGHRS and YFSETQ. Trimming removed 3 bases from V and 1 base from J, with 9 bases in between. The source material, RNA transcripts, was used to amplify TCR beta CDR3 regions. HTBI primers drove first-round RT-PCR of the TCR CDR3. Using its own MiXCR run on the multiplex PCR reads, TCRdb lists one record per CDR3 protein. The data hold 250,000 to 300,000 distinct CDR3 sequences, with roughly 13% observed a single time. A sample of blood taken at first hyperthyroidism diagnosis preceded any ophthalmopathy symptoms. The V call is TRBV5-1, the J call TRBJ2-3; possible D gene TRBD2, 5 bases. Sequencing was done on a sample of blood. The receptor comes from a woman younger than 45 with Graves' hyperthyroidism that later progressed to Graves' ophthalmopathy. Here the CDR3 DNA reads TGCGCCAGCAGCTACCTCGGGGGCACAGATACGCAGTATTTT. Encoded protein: CASSYLGGTDTQYF.